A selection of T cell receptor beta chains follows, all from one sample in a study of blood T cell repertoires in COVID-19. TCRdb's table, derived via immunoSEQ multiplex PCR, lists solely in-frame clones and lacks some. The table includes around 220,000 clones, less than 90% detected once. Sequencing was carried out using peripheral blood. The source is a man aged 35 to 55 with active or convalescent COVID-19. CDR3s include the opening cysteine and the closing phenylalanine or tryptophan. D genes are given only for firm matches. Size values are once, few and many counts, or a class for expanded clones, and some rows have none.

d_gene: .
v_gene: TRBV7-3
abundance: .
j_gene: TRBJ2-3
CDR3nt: TGTGCCAGCAGCCCCGGTTTGACAATCACAGATACGCAGTATTTT
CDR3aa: CASSPGLTITDTQYF

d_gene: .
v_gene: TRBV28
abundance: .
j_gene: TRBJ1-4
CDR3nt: TGTGCCAGCAGTTTTGACCGGGTTGCAACTAATGAAAAACTGTTTTTT
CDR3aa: CASSFDRVATNEKLFF

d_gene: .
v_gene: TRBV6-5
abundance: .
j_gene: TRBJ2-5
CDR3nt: TGTGCCAGCGGGGCCGCCGGGGGCCAAGAGACCCAGTACTTC
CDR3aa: CASGAAGGQETQYF

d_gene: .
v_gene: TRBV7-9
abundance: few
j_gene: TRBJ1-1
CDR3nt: TGTGCCAGCAGCCCACTCCAGGGGTCGAACACTGAAGCTTTCTTT
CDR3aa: CASSPLQGSNTEAFF

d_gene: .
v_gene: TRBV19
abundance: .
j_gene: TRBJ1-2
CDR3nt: TGTGCCAGTAGTCACCAGGGAGGGGGAAGGTATGGCTACACCTTC
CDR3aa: CASSHQGGGRYGYTF

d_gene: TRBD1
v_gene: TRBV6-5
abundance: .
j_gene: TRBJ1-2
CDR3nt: TGTGCCAGCAGTCAAACAGGGGGCTATGGCTACACCTTC
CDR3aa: CASSQTGGYGYTF

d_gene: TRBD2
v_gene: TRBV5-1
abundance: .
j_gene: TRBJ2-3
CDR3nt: TGCGCCAGCAGCGGAATTAGCGGGGGGGCCAGCGATACGCAGTATTTT
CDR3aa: CASSGISGGASDTQYF

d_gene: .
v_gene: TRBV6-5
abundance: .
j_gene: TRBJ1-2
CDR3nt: TGTGCCAGCAGTTTGGGCAGTCGATCCTATGGCTACACCTTC
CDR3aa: CASSLGSRSYGYTF

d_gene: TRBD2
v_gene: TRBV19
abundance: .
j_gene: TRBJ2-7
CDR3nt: TGTGCCAGTAATACGGGACTAGAGTCCTACGAGCAGTACTTC
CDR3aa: CASNTGLESYEQYF

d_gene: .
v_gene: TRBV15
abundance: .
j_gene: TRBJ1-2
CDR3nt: TGTGCCACCAGCTTATCCGGGACAAAGGGCTATGGCTACACCTTC
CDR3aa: CATSLSGTKGYGYTF

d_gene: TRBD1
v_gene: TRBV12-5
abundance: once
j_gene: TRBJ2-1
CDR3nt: TGTGCTAGTGGTCTCAGACAGGGAGAATACAATGAGCAGTTCTTC
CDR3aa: CASGLRQGEYNEQFF

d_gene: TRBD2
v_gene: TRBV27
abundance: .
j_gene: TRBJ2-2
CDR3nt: TGTGCCAGCAGTTTTCGACTAGCGGCGAGCACCGGGGAGCTGTTTTTT
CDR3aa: CASSFRLAASTGELFF

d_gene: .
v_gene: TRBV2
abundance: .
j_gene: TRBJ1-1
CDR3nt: TGTGCCAGCAGTGGGAGGGGACTTTCGAACACTGAAGCTTTCTTT
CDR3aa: CASSGRGLSNTEAFF

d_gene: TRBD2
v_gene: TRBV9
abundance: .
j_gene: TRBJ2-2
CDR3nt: TGTGCCAGCAGCGTAGGTAGCGGGAGGGCCGGCGGGGAGCTGTTTTTT
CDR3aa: CASSVGSGRAGGELFF

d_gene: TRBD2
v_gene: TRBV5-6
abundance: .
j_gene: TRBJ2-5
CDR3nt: TGTGCCAGCAGCTTTGTGGGGACTAGGGAAGAGACCCAGTACTTC
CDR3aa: CASSFVGTREETQYF

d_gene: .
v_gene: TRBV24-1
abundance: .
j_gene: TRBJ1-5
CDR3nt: TGTGCCACCAGTGAGGCCAGGGGTGATCAGCCCCAGCATTTT
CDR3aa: CATSEARGDQPQHF

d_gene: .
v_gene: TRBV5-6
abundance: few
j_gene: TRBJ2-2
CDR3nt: TGTGCCAGCAGCTCCGACAGGCCCCCGAACACCGGGGAGCTGTTTTTT
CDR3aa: CASSSDRPPNTGELFF

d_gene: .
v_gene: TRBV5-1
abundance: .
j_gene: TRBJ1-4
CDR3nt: TGCGCCAGCAGCTTGGGGGAGGTATTTTTTCGGAGGGATGAAAAACTGTTTTTT
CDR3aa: CASSLGEVFFRRDEKLFF